The 29 T cell receptor beta chains reported below all come from one sample, sequenced in a study of shared clonotypes between healthy human individuals. Measured with immunoSEQ multiplex PCR; TCRdb has only the in-frame clones, and not every one. Counted here are about 1.1 million clones, 70% to 85% occurring once; the ten biggest clones make up roughly 0.82%. The sample was memory CD4+ T cells from PBMCs. Subset denoted: CD45RA-negative fraction. These receptors were collected from a man between 18 and 29 years old in good health. Some clones in this sample may be carry-over from other donors' samples.

This rearrangement joins TRBV28 to TRBJ2-1, with D possibly TRBD2 on 6 matching bases. Trimming took 7 bases from V and 4 from J, leaving 11 bases between them. CDR1 MDHEN and CDR2 SYDVKM come from the germline V gene. This CDR3 is 13 amino acids long. CDR3 sequence reads: CASTRTTYNEQFF. In nucleotides, the CDR3 is TGTGCCAGCACGAGGACTACTTACAATGAGCAGTTCTTC. Full variable domain (missing parts from reference TRBV28 and TRBJ2-1): DVKVTQSSRYLVKRTGEKVFLECVQDMDHENMFWYRQDPGLGLRLIYFSYDVKMKEKGDIPEGYSVSREKKERFSLILESASTNQTSMYLCASTRTTYNEQFFGPGTRLTVL.

V and J are TRBV6-6 and TRBJ1-5; no firm D call. CDR1 and CDR2 (germline): MNHNY, SVGAGI (reference sequence). The CDR3 consists of 15 residues. V shed 2 bases and J shed 5 bases, with 13 bases lying between them. The CDR3 nucleotides read TGTGCCAGCAGTTACGATCGGCCGAGCGATCAGCCCCAGCATTTT. Translating gives CASSYDRPSDQPQHF.

CDR3 loop: CASSQDVSQSSYNEQFF. CDR3 DNA sequence: TGTGCCAGCAGCCAAGATGTTAGCCAAAGCTCCTACAATGAGCAGTTCTTC. The chain employs TRBV4-2 and TRBJ2-1; D gene ambiguous. CDR1 is LGHNA and CDR2 is YNFKEQ in the germline V gene. The V and J ends lost 0 bases and 0 bases respectively, with 12 bases between them. This CDR3 has 17 amino acids.

This chain connects TRBV5-8 to TRBJ2-1; tentative D call: TRBD1 (6 bases). The CDR3 runs 14 residues. CDR1 is SGHTS and CDR2 is YDEGEE in the germline V gene. Trimming left V 2 bases short and J 12 bases short, with 18 bases between. In DNA form, the CDR3 reads TGTGCCAGCAGCTTAGACAGGACCCTCGTGTCGCAGTTCTTC. Translating gives CASSLDRTLVSQFF.

The V call is TRBV27, the J call TRBJ1-1, with 8 bases identical to TRBD1. The trim removed 1 base at V and 0 bases at J, leaving 10 bases unmatched. CDR3 size: 18 residues. Germline loops: CDR1 MNHEY, CDR2 SMNVEV (reference sequence). The DNA of the CDR3 is TGTGCCAGCAGTTTATTTGGGACAGGAATAACCATGAACACTGAAGCTTTCTTT. This gives the protein CASSLFGTGITMNTEAFF.

This chain uses TRBV6-1 with TRBJ1-4; D gene uncertain. Trimming shortened V by 8 bases and J by 8 bases, and 9 bases separated the two germline ends. The CDR3 runs 11 residues. CDR1 MNHNS and CDR2 SASEGT come from the germline V gene. The CDR3 reads CASQTYEKLFF. In DNA, the CDR3 is TGTGCCAGCCAAACCTACGAAAAACTGTTTTTT.

In regard to this clone: One base away lies a much larger clone, so this may be a sequencing read error. This CDR3 is also generated by other DNA sequences in the sample. The CDR3 bases are TGTGCCAGCAGAGGACAGCTGAACACTGAAGCTTTCTTT. This codes for CASRGQLNTEAFF. The J gene is TRBJ1-1, the V gene TRBV2; D is possibly TRBD1 (6 bases). The CDR3 length is 13 residues. Between the trimmed V and J ends, which lost 6 bases and 0 bases, there was a span of 8 bases. The germline V gene has CDR1 SNHLY and CDR2 FYNNEI.

This clone was counted many times. The chain combines TRBV5-5 with TRBJ2-7, with D maybe TRBD1 (5 bases). CDR1 SGHKS and CDR2 YYEKEE come from the germline V gene (reference sequence). This CDR3 region has 14 residues. Trimming cost V 6 bases and J 2 bases, with 15 bases left between them. CDR3 sequence (DNA): TGTGCCAGCACCCTAGGGCTGGGGCCCTACGAGCAGTACTTC. Amino acids: CASTLGLGPYEQYF.

A single count supports this clone. The chain is built from TRBV5-4 and TRBJ2-1; 8 nucleotides match TRBD2. Germline V gene data show CDR1 as SGHNT and CDR2 as YYREEE (reference sequence). The CDR3 is 16 residues long. The V segment lost 0 bases and the J segment 7 bases; nucleotides outside the gene matches: 9. DNA of the CDR3: TGTGCCAGCAGCTTGGCTCCGGGAGGGCCGCGGAATGAGCAGTTCTTC. Translated, it gives CASSLAPGGPRNEQFF.

This clone was counted a few times. The V gene is TRBV6-6, the J gene TRBJ2-3; no clear D gene. CDR1 and CDR2 (germline): MNHNY, SVGAGI (reference sequence). V was pared by 7 bases and J by 0 bases, with 11 bases between. This CDR3 region has 14 residues. The CDR3 here is CASTPATSTDTQYF. DNA for the CDR3: TGTGCCAGCACTCCGGCCACTAGCACAGATACGCAGTATTTT.

This clone was seen more than once but under ten times. The rearrangement uses TRBV5-1 and TRBJ1-1; D gene unclear. Trimming took off 1 base at V and 3 bases at J, with 16 bases between the two ends. Germline CDR1 and CDR2: SGHRS and YFSETQ. This CDR3 spans 16 amino acids. The CDR3 DNA reads as TGCGCCAGCAGCTTGTCCGGGCCCACGAGGGACACTGAAGCTTTCTTT. Amino acid sequence: CASSLSGPTRDTEAFF.

The J gene is TRBJ1-1, the V gene TRBV9, with 8 bases that match TRBD1. The trim removed 2 bases at V and 4 bases at J, leaving 7 bases unmatched. Per germline, CDR1 SGDLS and CDR2 YYNGEE. The CDR3 totals 15 residues. The CDR3 sequence is CASSVPPDRATEAFF. In DNA, the CDR3 is TGTGCCAGCAGCGTGCCGCCGGACAGGGCCACTGAAGCTTTCTTT.

The chain combines TRBV4-3 with TRBJ2-6; 9 nucleotides match TRBD1. The CDR3 is 19 residues long. V shed 4 bases, J shed 2 bases, and the junction held 12 bases outside the gene matches. Looked up from germline, CDR1 is LGHNA and CDR2 is YSLEER. As DNA, the CDR3 is TGCGCCAGCAGCCGCCGAAAAACAGGGGGCGAGACTGGGGCCAACGTCCTGACTTTC. Protein sequence: CASSRRKTGGETGANVLTF.

The gene calls are TRBV28 and TRBJ2-2; D unresolved. The germline CDR1 and CDR2 sequences are MDHEN and SYDVKM. V gave up 6 bases and J gave up 6 bases, with 14 bases separating them. The CDR3 extends over 14 amino acids. For the CDR3, the DNA is TGTGCCAGCAGCCTCGATCAGCTCCCCGGGGAGCTGTTTTTT. Translating gives CASSLDQLPGELFF.

The chain has TRBV18 and TRBJ1-3; D uncertain. CDR3 size: 16 residues. Trimming took off 0 bases at V and 0 bases at J, with 9 bases between the two ends. The germline CDR1 and CDR2 sequences are KGHSH and LQKENI. CDR3 coding DNA: TGTGCCAGCTCACCACCGACGGGTGACTCTGGAAACACCATATATTTT. Amino acid sequence: CASSPPTGDSGNTIYF.

The chain combines TRBV30 with TRBJ2-5; D is possibly TRBD2 (6 bases). Deletions cut 0 bases from V and 8 bases from J, with 13 bases between. Per the germline V gene, CDR1 is GTSNPN and CDR2 is SVGIG (reference sequence). The CDR3 consists of 13 residues. The CDR3 sequence is CAWSVAGEGTQYF. The CDR3 coding sequence is TGTGCCTGGAGTGTAGCGGGTGAGGGAACCCAGTACTTC.

The rearrangement links TRBV10-3 to TRBJ2-1; TRBD1 matches 8 bases. The V gene's germline CDR1 is ENHRY and CDR2 SYGVKD. This CDR3 is built from 17 residues. Losses at the gene ends were 2 bases for V and 7 bases for J; bases not matched to a gene: 13. CDR3 sequence: CAISEILSDRDRNEQFF. CDR3 bases: TGTGCCATCAGTGAGATCTTATCGGACAGGGACCGGAATGAGCAGTTCTTC.

The chain employs TRBV7-9 and TRBJ1-2; D unresolved. The CDR3 consists of 15 residues. The V gene lost 7 bases and the J gene lost 8 bases, with 23 bases spanning the gap. The germline V gene encodes CDR1 SEHNR and CDR2 FQNEAQ (reference sequence). The CDR3 region has the DNA TGTGCCAGCACCCCCTTAGGGCTATCCCGGACGGGCTACACCTTC. This sequence encodes CASTPLGLSRTGYTF.

This sequence joins TRBV5-4 and TRBJ2-3, with D maybe TRBD1 (6 bases). The CDR3 has 14 amino acids. CDR1 SGHNT and CDR2 YYREEE come from the germline V gene (reference sequence). V was cut by 3 bases and J by 2 bases, with 10 bases left in between. The CDR3 DNA follows: TGTGCCAGCAGCTCCGACAGGTTCACAGATACGCAGTATTTT. It translates to CASSSDRFTDTQYF.

The rearrangement uses TRBV2 and TRBJ1-1; a possible D gene is TRBD1 (6 bases). CDR3 length: 10 amino acids. The V end was cut by 8 bases, the J end by 13 bases, with 14 bases between. Germline V gene lookup returns CDR1 SNHLY and CDR2 FYNNEI. The CDR3 reads CASGGKGVFF. The DNA of the CDR3 is TGTGCCAGCGGTGGGAAGGGGGTTTTCTTT.

This chain joins TRBV29-1 and TRBJ2-3, with 11 bases lining up with TRBD2. This CDR3 is 15 amino acids long. V trimming: 3 bases; J trimming: 3 bases; junction bases outside the gene matches: 5. Germline V gene sequence: CDR1 SQVTM, CDR2 ANQGSEA. CDR3 coding DNA: TGCAGCGTTGATAGTAGGACTAGCGGGACAGATACGCAGTATTTT. Its protein product is CSVDSRTSGTDTQYF.

The V call is TRBV6-5, the J call TRBJ2-2; 7 nucleotides match TRBD2. V lost 7 bases and J lost 1; bases outside the gene matches: 6. The CDR3 contains 15 residues. Per germline, CDR1 MNHEY and CDR2 SVGAGI. The CDR3 spells CASTVIAGNTGELFF. The CDR3 DNA sequence: TGTGCCAGCACCGTGATAGCGGGGAACACCGGGGAGCTGTTTTTT.

This rearrangement joins TRBV27 to TRBJ2-2; D is unclear. The germline V gene encodes CDR1 MNHEY and CDR2 SMNVEV (reference sequence). The CDR3 runs to 13 residues. The V gene lost 7 bases and the J gene lost 1 base, with 7 bases spanning the gap. CDR3 bases: TGTGCCAGCACCCGAATGAACACCGGGGAGCTGTTTTTT. It is translated as CASTRMNTGELFF.

V usage is TRBV9 and J usage is TRBJ2-7; 10 bases map to TRBD1. The CDR3 has 15 amino acids. V shed 3 bases, J shed 5 bases, and the junction held 8 bases outside the gene matches. Per germline, CDR1 SGDLS and CDR2 YYNGEE. The CDR3 sequence is CASSADRDRGHEQYF. The CDR3, as DNA: TGTGCCAGCAGCGCCGACCGGGACAGGGGCCACGAGCAGTACTTC.

This clone was counted a single time. J is TRBJ1-2 and V is TRBV7-9; D uncertain. Germline V gives CDR1 SEHNR, CDR2 FQNEAQ (reference sequence). V gave up 6 bases and J gave up 5 bases, with 10 bases separating them. The CDR3 has 12 amino acids. CDR3 DNA: TGTGCCAGCAGGCGCGACAATTATGGCTACACCTTC. The encoded protein is CASRRDNYGYTF.

J is TRBJ2-2 and V is TRBV28, with TRBD2 identical over 12 bases. V dropped 6 bases and J dropped 3; count of bases not matched to a gene: 8. Per the germline V gene, CDR1 is MDHEN and CDR2 is SYDVKM. The CDR3 totals 17 residues. This CDR3 reads CASSSSGRAPYTGELFF. The CDR3 DNA reads as TGTGCCAGCAGCTCTAGCGGGAGGGCCCCTTACACCGGGGAGCTGTTTTTT.

V is TRBV5-6 and J is TRBJ1-1; 10 bases match TRBD1. There are 15 residues in the CDR3. The germline CDR1 and CDR2 sequences are SGHDT and YYEEEE. The V and J ends lost 4 bases and 3 bases, in that order; junction bases with no gene match: 6. CDR3 in amino acids: CASSPRTGGYTEAFF. CDR3 DNA: TGTGCCAGCAGCCCCAGGACAGGGGGATACACTGAAGCTTTCTTT.

The sample holds a few counts of this clone. The rearrangement joins TRBV7-2 to TRBJ1-5; TRBD1 might be the D (6 bases). Trimming took 5 bases from V and 0 from J, leaving 17 bases between them. This CDR3 has 17 residues. Per the germline V gene, CDR1 is SGHTA and CDR2 is FQGNSA. The DNA for the CDR3 is TGTGCCAGCAGCGGACAGTGGTACGGGGATAGCAATCAGCCCCAGCATTTT. Translating it yields CASSGQWYGDSNQPQHF.

The table lists this clone with a count of one. This rearrangement joins TRBV5-1 to TRBJ2-1, with 7 bases that match TRBD1. The trim removed 0 bases at V and 8 bases at J, leaving 5 bases unmatched. CDR3 length: 14 amino acids. Germline CDR1 SGHRS, CDR2 YFSETQ. The CDR3 sequence: CASSLEQGTDEQFF. The DNA for the CDR3 is TGCGCCAGCAGCTTGGAACAGGGGACGGATGAGCAGTTCTTC.